Described below is a single TCR beta chain sequence and its context. The antigen is undetermined. Reasons for excluding patients were uncontrolled infection, other autoimmune disease, pregnancy or lactation. Each diagnosis was grounded in clinical symptoms, serum thyroxine and TRAb, thyroid ultrasound, and orbital computed tomography. Trimming stripped 3 bases from V and 8 bases from J, with 15 bases between. The V gene's germline CDR1 is WSHSY and CDR2 SAAADI. The CDR3 extends over 14 amino acids. This record belongs to a study of T cells in Graves' hyperthyroidism and ophthalmopathy. General study points: Blood also contained most expanded thyroid clonotypes above 0.001. The model forecast ophthalmopathy, anticipating it by a median approximately 6.2 months before onset.

The investigators amplified TCR beta CDR3 regions from RNA transcripts. RT-PCR in the first round (using the HTBI primer set) targeted the TCR CDR3. In TCRdb, the multiplex PCR reads were re-called with MiXCR into one record per CDR3 protein. The data hold some 490,000 distinct CDR3 sequences, with approximately 23% observed a single time. The sequencing input was blood. V gene TRBV10-2 combines with J gene TRBJ2-3; tentatively, D is TRBD2 (5 bases). The source of this sequence is a woman in her sixties or seventies with Graves' ophthalmopathy. The CDR3 region is CASSDEGWAATQYF. CDR3 DNA: TGCGCCAGCAGTGACGAGGGTTGGGCGGCTACGCAGTATTTT.